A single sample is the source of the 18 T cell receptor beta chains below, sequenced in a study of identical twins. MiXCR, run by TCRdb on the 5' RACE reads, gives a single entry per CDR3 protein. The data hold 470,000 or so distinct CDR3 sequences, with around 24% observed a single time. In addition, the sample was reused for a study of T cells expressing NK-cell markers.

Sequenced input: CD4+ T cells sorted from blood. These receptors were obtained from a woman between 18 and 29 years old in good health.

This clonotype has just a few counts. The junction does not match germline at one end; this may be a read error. The DNA of the CDR3 is TGCGCCAGCAGCCGGGACGGTGAAAAACTGTTTTTC. Its protein is CASSRDGEKLFF. The rearrangement uses TRBV5-1 and TRBJ1-4, with D perhaps TRBD1 (5 bases). The germline CDR1 and CDR2 sequences are SGHRS and YFSETQ. The CDR3 sequence is 12 residues long.

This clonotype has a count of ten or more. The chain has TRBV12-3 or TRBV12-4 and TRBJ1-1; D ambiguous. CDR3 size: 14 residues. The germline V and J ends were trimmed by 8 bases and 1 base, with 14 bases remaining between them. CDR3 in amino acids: CASGFPEKNTEAFF. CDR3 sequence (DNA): TGTGCCAGCGGGTTTCCGGAGAAGAACACTGAAGCTTTCTTT.

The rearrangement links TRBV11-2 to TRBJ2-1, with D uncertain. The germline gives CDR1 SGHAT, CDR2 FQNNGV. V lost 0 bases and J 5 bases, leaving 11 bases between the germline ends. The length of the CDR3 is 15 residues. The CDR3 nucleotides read TGTGCCAGCAGCTTAGAACCCCGGCCGAACAATGAGCAGTTCTTC. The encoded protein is CASSLEPRPNNEQFF.

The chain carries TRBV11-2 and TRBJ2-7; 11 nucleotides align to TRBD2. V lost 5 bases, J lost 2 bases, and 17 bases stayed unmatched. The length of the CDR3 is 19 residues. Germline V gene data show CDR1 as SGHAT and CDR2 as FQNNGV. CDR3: CASSHGRLLAGGRAYEQYF. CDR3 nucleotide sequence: TGTGCCAGCAGCCATGGGAGACTTCTAGCGGGAGGACGAGCCTACGAGCAGTACTTC.

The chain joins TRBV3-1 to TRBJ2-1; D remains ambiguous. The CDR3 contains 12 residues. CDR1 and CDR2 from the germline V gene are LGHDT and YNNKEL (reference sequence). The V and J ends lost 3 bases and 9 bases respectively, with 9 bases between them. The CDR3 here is CASSQTYGEQFF. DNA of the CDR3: TGTGCCAGCAGCCAGACTTACGGTGAGCAGTTCTTC.

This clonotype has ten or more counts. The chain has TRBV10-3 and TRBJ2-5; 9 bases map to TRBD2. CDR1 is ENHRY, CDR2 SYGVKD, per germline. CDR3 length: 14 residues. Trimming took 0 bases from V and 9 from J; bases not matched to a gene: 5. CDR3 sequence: CAISESLAGLAQYF. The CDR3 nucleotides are TGTGCCATCAGTGAGTCTCTAGCGGGATTGGCCCAGTACTTC.

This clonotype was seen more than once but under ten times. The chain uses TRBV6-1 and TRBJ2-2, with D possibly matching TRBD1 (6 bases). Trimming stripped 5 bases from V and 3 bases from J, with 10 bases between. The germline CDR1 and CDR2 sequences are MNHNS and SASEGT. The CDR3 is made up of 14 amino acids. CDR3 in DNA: TGTGCCAGCAGTAAGGGACAAGACACCGGGGAGCTGTTTTTT. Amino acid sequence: CASSKGQDTGELFF.

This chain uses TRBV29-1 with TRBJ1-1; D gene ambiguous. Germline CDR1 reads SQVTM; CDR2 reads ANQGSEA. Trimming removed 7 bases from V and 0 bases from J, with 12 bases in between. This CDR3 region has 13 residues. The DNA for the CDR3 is TGCAGCGGCCTTTTTCGGGTGAACACTGAAGCTTTCTTT. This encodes CSGLFRVNTEAFF.

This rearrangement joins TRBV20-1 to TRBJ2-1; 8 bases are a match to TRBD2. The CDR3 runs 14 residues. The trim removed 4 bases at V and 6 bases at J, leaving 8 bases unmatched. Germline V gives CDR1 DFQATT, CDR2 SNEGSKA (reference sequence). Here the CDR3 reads CSAIIAGSINEQFF. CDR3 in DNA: TGCAGTGCTATTATAGCGGGAAGCATCAATGAGCAGTTCTTC.

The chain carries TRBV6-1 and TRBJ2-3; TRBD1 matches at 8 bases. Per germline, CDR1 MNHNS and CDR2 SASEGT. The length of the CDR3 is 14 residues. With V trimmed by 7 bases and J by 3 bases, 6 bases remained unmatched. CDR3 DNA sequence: TGTGCCAGCACCCTGGACAGGGTAACAGATACGCAGTATTTT. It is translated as CASTLDRVTDTQYF.

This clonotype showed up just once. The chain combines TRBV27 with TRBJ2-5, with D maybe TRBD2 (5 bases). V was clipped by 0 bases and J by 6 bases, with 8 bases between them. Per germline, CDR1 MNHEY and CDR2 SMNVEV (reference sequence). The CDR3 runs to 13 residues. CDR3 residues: CASSLSSDQTQYF. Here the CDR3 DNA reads TGTGCCAGCAGTTTATCTAGCGATCAGACCCAGTACTTC.

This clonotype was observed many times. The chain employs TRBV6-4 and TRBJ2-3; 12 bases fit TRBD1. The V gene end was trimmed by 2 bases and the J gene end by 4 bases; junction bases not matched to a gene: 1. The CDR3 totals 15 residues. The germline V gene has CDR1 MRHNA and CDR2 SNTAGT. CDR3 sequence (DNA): TGTGCCAGCAGTGACGGGACAGGGGGCGCAGATACGCAGTATTTT. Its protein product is CASSDGTGGADTQYF.

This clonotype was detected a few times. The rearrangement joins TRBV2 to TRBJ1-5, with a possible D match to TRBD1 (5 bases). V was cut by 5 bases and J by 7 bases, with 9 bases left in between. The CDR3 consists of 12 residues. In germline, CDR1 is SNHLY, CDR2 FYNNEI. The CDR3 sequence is CASSRGEQPQHF. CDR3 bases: TGTGCCAGCAGTCGGGGGGAGCAGCCCCAGCATTTT. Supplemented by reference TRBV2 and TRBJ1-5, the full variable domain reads EPEVTQTPSHQVTQMGQEVILRCVPISNHLYFYWYRQILGQKVEFLVSFYNNEISEKSEIFDDQFSVERPDGSNFTLKIRSTKLEDSAMYFCASSRGEQPQHFGDGTRLSIL.

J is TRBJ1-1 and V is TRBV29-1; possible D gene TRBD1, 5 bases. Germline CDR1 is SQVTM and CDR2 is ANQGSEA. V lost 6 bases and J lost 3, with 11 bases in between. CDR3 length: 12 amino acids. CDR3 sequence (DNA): TGCAGCGTCCTCCCGGGGGACACTGAAGCTTTCTTT. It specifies CSVLPGDTEAFF.

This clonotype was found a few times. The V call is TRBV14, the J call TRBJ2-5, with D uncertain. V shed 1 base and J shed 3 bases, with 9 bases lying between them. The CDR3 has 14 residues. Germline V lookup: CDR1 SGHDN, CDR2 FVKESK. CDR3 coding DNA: TGTGCCAGCAGCCAAGCATATGCTAAAGAGACCCAGTACTTC. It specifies CASSQAYAKETQYF.

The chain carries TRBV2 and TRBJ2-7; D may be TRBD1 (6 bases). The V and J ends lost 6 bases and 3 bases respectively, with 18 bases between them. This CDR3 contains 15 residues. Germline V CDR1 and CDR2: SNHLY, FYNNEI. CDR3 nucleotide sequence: TGTGCCAGCAGCCTCGGACAGACGAGGCTCTACGAGCAGTACTTC. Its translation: CASSLGQTRLYEQYF.

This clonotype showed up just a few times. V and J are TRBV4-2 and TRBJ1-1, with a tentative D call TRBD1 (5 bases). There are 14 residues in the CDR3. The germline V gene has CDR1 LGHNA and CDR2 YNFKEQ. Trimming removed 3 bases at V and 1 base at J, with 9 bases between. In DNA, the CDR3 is TGTGCCAGCAGCCAGACCGGGACGAACACTGAAGCTTTCTTT. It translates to CASSQTGTNTEAFF.

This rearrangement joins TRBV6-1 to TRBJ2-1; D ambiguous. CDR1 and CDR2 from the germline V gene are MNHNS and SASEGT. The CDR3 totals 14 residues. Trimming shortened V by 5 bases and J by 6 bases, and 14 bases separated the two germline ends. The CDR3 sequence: CASSPSRASNEQFF. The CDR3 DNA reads TGTGCCAGCAGTCCCTCCAGAGCGAGCAATGAGCAGTTCTTC.